The clone carrying this T cell receptor beta chain was detected only once. This specimen comes from a study of blood T cell repertoires in COVID-19. TCRdb's table, derived via immunoSEQ multiplex PCR, lists solely in-frame clones and lacks some. This table holds 120,000 to 150,000 clones, 80% to 85% found once. This TCR was sampled from a human donor in a cohort sampled during active COVID-19. Sequenced sample: peripheral blood.

CDR3 DNA sequence: TGTGCCAGCAGTTTCGGGGAGGATTCATCCGAGCAGTACTTC. Its translation is CASSFGEDSSEQYF. The chain has TRBV28 and TRBJ2-7; maybe TRBD2 (6 bases). This CDR3 is built from 14 residues. Germline CDR1 reads MDHEN; CDR2 reads SYDVKM. V shed 3 bases and J shed 6 bases, with 15 bases lying between them.